This T cell receptor beta chain originates from a study of T cell responses to AZD1222 COVID-19 vaccine. Findings and limits, study-wide: Baseline seropositivity characterized only six AZD1222 recipients. Increased Spike-specific TCR breadth and depth were observed after two AZD1222 doses. Unmutated variant regions are reportedly the target of nearly half of TCRs that are spike-specific. It was only after the peak T cell response that any repertoires were sampled.

Clones were read by immunoSEQ multiplex PCR, and TCRdb kept only the in-frame ones, dropping some. The repertoire includes over 130,000 clones, 80% to 95% of them detected once, and 2.5% to 4% sits in the top ten. Note on this clone: The antigen remains undetermined.

The sequence came from an adult who received the AZD1222 COVID-19 vaccine. The source material was peripheral blood, sampled 28 days after the second AZD1222 dose.

In nucleotides, the CDR3 is TGTGCCAGCAGCTGTACCGGGTCCCAAGGGGGTAATGAAAAACTGTTTTTT. Translation gives CASSCTGSQGGNEKLFF. The chain employs TRBV21-1 and TRBJ1-4; TRBD1 reflects the table's D call only, with no check against the DNA. TRBV21-1 is a documented pseudogene. The CDR3 has 17 amino acids.